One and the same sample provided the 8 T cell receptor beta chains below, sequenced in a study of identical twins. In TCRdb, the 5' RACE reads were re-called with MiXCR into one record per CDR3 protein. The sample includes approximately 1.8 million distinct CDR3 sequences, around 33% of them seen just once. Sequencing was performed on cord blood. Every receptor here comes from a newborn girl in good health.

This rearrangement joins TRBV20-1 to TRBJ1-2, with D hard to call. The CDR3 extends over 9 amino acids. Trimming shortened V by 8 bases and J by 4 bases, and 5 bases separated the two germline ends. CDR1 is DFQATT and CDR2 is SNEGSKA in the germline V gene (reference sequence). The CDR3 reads CSSLYGYTF. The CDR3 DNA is TGCAGTTCCCTCTATGGCTACACCTTC.

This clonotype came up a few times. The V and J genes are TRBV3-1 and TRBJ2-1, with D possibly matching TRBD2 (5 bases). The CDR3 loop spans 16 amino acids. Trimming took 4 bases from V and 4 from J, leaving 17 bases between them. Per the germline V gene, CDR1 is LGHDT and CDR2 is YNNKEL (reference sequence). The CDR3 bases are TGTGCCAGCAGCCCCCCTCTAGCTCTTCGTTACAATGAGCAGTTCTTC. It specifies CASSPPLALRYNEQFF.

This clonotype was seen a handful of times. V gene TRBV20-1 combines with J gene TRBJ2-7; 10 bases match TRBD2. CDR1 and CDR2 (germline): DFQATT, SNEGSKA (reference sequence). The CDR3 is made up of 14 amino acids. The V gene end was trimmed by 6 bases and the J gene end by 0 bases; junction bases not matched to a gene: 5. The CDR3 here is CSAHASGSSYEQYF. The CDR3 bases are TGCAGTGCCCATGCTAGCGGGAGCTCCTACGAGCAGTACTTC.

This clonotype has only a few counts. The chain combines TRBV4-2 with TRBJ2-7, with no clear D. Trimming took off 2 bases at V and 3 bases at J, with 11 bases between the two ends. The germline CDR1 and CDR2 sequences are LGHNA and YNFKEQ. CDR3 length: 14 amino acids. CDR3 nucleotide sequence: TGTGCCAGCAGCCAAAGGTCCACCTACTACGAGCAGTACTTC. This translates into CASSQRSTYYEQYF.

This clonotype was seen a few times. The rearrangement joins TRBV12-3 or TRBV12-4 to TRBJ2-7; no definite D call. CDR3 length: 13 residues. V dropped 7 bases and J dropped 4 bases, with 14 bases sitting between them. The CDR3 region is CASTKGSRYEQYF. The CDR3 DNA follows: TGTGCCAGCACCAAAGGTAGCAGGTACGAGCAGTACTTC.

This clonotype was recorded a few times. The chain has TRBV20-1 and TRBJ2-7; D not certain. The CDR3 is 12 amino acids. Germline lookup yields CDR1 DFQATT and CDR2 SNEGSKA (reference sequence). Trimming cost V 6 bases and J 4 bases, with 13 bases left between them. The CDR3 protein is CSAQDRRYEQYF. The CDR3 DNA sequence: TGCAGTGCACAAGATCGGCGGTACGAGCAGTACTTC.

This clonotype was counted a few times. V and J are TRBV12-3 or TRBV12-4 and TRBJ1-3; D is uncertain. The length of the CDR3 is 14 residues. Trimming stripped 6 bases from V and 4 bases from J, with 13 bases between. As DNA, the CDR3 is TGTGCCAGCAGCCTCCACCTAGAAGGAAACACCATATATTTT. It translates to CASSLHLEGNTIYF.

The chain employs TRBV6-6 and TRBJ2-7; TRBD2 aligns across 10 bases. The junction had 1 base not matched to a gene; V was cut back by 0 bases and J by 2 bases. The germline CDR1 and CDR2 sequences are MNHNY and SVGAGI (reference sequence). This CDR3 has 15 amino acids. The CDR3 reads CASSYSGTSAYEQYF. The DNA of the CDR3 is TGTGCCAGCAGTTACTCGGGGACTAGCGCCTACGAGCAGTACTTC.